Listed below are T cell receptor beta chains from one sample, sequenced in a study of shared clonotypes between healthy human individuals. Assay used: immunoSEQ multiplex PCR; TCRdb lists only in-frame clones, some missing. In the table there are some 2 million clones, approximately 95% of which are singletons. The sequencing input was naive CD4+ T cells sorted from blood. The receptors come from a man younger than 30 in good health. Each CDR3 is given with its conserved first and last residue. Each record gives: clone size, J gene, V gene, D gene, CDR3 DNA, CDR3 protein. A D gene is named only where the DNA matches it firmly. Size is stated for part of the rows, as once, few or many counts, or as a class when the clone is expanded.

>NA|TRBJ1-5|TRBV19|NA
TGTGCCAGTAGTATAGCCCCCGAGGGGGGTCAGCCCCAGCATTTT
CASSIAPEGGQPQHF
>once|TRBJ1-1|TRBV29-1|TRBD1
TGCAGCGTTGACCACGGACAGGGGAACACTGAAGCTTTCTTT
CSVDHGQGNTEAFF
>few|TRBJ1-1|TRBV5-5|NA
TGTGCCAGCAGCTTGGACATAGGAAGGAACACTGAAGCTTTCTTT
CASSLDIGRNTEAFF
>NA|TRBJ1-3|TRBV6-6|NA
TGTGCCAGCAGCTATGGGACGGCACTCTCTGGAAACACCATATATTTT
CASSYGTALSGNTIYF
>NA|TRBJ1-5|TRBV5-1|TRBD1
TGCGCCAGCAGCTTTGAAGGGGGCAACCAGCCCCAGCATTTT
CASSFEGGNQPQHF
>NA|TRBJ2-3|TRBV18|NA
TGTGCCAGCTCACCTTCCGGGACCTCCTTTACAGATACGCAGTATTTT
CASSPSGTSFTDTQYF
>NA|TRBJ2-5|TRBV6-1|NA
TGTGCCAGCAGTGGGACGGGCGAGACCCAGTACTTC
CASSGTGETQYF
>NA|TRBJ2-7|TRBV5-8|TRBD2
TGTGCCAGCGAACGGTGGACTAGCGGGAACGAGCAGTACTTC
CASERWTSGNEQYF
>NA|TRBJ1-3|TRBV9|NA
TGTGCCAGCAGCGTAGATACCGCTGGAAACACCATATATTTT
CASSVDTAGNTIYF
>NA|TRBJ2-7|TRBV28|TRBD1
TGTGCCAGCAGCCCAAGCCCCGGGACAGGGGCCACCTACGAGCAGTACTTC
CASSPSPGTGATYEQYF
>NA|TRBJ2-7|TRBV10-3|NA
TGTGCCATCAGTGATGGGATATCCTACGAGCAGTACTTC
CAISDGISYEQYF
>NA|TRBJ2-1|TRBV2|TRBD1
TGTGCCAGCAGTGCGGGACAGGGCTACAATGAGCAGTTCTTC
CASSAGQGYNEQFF
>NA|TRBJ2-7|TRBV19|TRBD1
TGTGCCAGTAGTGCGACAGGGGTGGGAGCCTACGAGCAGTACTTC
CASSATGVGAYEQYF
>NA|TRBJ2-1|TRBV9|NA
TGTGCCAGCACCAAAATGGGGACTGGCTCCTACAATGAGCAGTTCTTC
CASTKMGTGSYNEQFF
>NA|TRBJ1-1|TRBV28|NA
TGTGCCAGCAGTTTAAAACTTGGGGGGGGCACTGAAGCTTTCTTT
CASSLKLGGGTEAFF
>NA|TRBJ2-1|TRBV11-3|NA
TGTGCCAGCAGCATAGGGGGGGTAAATGAGCAGTTCTTC
CASSIGGVNEQFF
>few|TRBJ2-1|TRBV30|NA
TGTGCCTGGAGTAGCGACTCCTACAATGAGCAGTTCTTC
CAWSSDSYNEQFF
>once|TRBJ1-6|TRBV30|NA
TGTGCCTGGAGAAAAGGGGACGGCTCACCCCTCCACTTT
CAWRKGDGSPLHF
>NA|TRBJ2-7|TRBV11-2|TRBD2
TGTGCCAGCAGCTTAGACTCAGGGGCTAGCGGGCCCTACGAGCAGTACTTC
CASSLDSGASGPYEQYF
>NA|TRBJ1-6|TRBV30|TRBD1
TGTGCCTGTAAGACAGGGAGTAATTCACCCCTCCACTTT
CACKTGSNSPLHF
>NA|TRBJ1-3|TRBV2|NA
TGTGCCAGCACCGACCTAGAAGGCAGCTCTGGAAACACCATATATTTT
CASTDLEGSSGNTIYF
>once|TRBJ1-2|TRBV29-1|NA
TGCAGCGTTGCCCTCCTCGGGTCCTATGGCTACACCTTC
CSVALLGSYGYTF
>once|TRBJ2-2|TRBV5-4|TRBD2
TGTGCCAGCAGCCCTGGGCCGGGACTAGCGAGCACCGGGGAGCTGTTTTTT
CASSPGPGLASTGELFF
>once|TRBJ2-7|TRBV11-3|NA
TGTGCCAGCAGCTTACCCCACGAGCAGTACTTC
CASSLPHEQYF
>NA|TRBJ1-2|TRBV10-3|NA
TGTGCCATTCTATCACAGGGTTCAGGATACACCTTC
CAILSQGSGYTF
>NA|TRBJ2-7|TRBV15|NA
TGTGCCACCAGCAGAGATCAAGGTCGCGAGCAGTACTTC
CATSRDQGREQYF
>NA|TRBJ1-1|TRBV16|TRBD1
TGTGCCAGCGGGGGACAGTCCTACACTGAAGCTTTCTTT
CASGGQSYTEAFF
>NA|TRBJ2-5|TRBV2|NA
TGTGCCAGCAGCGCACCGGGACTCCGGGAGACCCAGTACTTC
CASSAPGLRETQYF
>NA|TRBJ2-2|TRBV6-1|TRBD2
TGTGCCAGCAGTGAAGGAGTAGCGGGCACCGGGGAGCTGTTTTTT
CASSEGVAGTGELFF
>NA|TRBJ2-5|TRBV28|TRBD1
TGTGCCAGCAGCCCCACAGGGGTTCTGGAGACCCAGTACTTC
CASSPTGVLETQYF
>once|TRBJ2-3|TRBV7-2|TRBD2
TGTGCCAGCACCCCGACGAGGGGAGGGAGCACAGATACGCAGTATTTT
CASTPTRGGSTDTQYF
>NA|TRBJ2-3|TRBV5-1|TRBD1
TGCGCCAGCAGTGAAGGGGGCGCGTATACGCAGTATTTT
CASSEGGAYTQYF
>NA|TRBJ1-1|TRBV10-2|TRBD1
TGCGCCAGCAATCGACAGGGGGAGGGAACTGAAGCTTTCTTT
CASNRQGEGTEAFF
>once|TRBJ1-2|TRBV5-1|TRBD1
TGCGCCAGCAGCTTGGTCGGACAGGAGGGTGGCTACACCTTC
CASSLVGQEGGYTF
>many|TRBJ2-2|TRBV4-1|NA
TGCGCCAGCAGCCTGACCGGCACCGGGGAGCTGTTTTTT
CASSLTGTGELFF